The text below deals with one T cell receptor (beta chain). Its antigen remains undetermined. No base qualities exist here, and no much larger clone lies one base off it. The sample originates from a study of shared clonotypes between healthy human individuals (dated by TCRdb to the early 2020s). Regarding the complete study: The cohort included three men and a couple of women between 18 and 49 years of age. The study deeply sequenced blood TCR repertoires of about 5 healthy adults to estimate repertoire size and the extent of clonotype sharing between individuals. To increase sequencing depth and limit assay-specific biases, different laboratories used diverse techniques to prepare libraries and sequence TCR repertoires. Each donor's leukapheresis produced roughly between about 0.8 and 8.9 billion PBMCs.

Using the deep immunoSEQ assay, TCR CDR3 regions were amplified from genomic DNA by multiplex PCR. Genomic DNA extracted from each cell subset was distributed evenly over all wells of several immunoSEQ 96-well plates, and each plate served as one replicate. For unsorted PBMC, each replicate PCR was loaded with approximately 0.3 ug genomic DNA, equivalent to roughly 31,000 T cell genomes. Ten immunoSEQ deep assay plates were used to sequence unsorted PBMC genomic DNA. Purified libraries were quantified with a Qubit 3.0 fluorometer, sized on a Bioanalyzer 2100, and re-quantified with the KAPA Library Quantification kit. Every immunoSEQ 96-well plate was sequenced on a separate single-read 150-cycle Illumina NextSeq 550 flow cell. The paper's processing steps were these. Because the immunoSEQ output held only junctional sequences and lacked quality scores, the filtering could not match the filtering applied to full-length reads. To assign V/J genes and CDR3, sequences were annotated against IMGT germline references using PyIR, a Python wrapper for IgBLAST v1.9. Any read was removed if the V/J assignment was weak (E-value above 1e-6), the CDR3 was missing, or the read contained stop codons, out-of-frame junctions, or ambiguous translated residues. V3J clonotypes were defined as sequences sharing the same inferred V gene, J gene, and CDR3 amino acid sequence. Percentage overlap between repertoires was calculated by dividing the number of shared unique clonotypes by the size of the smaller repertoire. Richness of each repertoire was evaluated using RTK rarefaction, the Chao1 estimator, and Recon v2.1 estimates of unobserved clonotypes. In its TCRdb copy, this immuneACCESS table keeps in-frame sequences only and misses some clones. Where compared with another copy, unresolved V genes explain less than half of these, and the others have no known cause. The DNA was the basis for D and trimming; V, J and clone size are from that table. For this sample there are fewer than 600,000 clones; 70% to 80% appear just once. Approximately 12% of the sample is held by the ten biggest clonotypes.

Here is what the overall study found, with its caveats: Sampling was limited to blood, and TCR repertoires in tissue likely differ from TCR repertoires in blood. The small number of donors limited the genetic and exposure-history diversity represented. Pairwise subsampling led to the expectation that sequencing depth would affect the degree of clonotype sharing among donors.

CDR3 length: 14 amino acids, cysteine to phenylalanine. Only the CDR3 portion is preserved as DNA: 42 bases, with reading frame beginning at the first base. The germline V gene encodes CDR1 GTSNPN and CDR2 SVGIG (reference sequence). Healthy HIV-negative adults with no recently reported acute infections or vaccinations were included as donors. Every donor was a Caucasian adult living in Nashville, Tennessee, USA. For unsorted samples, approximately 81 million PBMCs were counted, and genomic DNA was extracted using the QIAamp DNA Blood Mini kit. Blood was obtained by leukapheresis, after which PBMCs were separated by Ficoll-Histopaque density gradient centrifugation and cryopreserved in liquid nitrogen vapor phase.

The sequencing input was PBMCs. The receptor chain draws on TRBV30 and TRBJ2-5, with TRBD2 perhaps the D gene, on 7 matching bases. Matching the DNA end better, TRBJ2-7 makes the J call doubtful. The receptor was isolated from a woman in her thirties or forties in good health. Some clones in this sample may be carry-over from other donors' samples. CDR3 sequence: CAWSRVGGGYEQYF. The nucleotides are TGTGCCTGGAGTAGGGTAGGGGGAGGGTACGAGCAGTACTTC.